These T cell receptor beta chains were read from a single sample in a study of beta chain features in type 1 diabetes. Repertoires were generated with immunoSEQ multiplex PCR, while TCRdb's copy carries only in-frame clones and drops some. The sample has some 250,000 clones, 11% seen once. Sequenced material: naive CD4+ T cells from blood. These receptor sequences come from a man aged 25-40 years with type 1 diabetes. The CDR3 runs from the conserved cysteine through the conserved F or W. A D gene is named only where the DNA matches it firmly. The size field is filled for only some rows; it gives once, few, many or a size class.

clone size,D gene,J gene,V gene,CDR3 protein,CDR3 DNA
-,-,TRBJ1-2,TRBV18,CASSPRGSPYGYTF,TGTGCCAGCTCACCTAGAGGATCTCCCTATGGCTACACCTTC
-,-,TRBJ1-1,TRBV7-9,CASRLGSGLTEAFF,TGTGCCAGCCGACTCGGTAGCGGCCTGACTGAAGCTTTCTTT
-,TRBD1,TRBJ1-5,TRBV29-1,CSVGQGLNQPQHF,TGCAGCGTCGGACAGGGACTCAATCAGCCCCAGCATTTT
-,-,TRBJ2-1,TRBV15,CATSRTQGNEQFF,TGTGCCACCAGCAGGACCCAGGGGAATGAGCAGTTCTTC
-,-,TRBJ1-5,TRBV12-5,CASGLVRTGNQPQHF,TGTGCTAGTGGTTTGGTACGAACGGGCAATCAGCCCCAGCATTTT
-,-,TRBJ2-3,TRBV18,CASSPRETDTQYF,TGTGCCAGCTCACCACGGGAGACAGATACGCAGTATTTT
-,TRBD1,TRBJ2-5,TRBV5-1,CASSFPAGGRQETQYF,TGCGCCAGCAGCTTTCCCGCAGGGGGCCGACAAGAGACCCAGTACTTC
-,-,TRBJ2-1,TRBV6-5,CASSLLGEQFF,TGTGCCAGCAGTTTGCTCGGTGAGCAGTTCTTC
-,-,TRBJ1-5,TRBV2,CASSEQVDQPQHF,TGTGCCAGCAGTGAACAGGTTGATCAGCCCCAGCATTTT
once,TRBD2,TRBJ2-5,TRBV7-9,CASSLDSGGTQYF,TGTGCCAGCAGCTTAGATAGCGGGGGGACCCAGTACTTC
-,-,TRBJ1-3,TRBV9,CASSPSGSSGNTIYF,TGTGCCAGCAGCCCTAGTGGGAGCTCTGGAAACACCATATATTTT
-,-,TRBJ2-6,TRBV6-6,CASSYSPRAGANVLTF,TGTGCCAGCAGTTACTCACCGAGGGCTGGGGCCAACGTCCTGACTTTC
few,-,TRBJ1-1,TRBV29-1,CSATVIEAFF,TGCAGCGCAACAGTGATTGAAGCTTTCTTT
-,TRBD2,TRBJ2-3,TRBV5-1,CASSTGGRTDTQYF,TGCGCCAGCAGTACGGGGGGGCGGACAGATACGCAGTATTTT
-,TRBD1,TRBJ1-5,TRBV2,CASKGQDNQPQHF,TGTGCCAGCAAGGGACAGGACAATCAGCCCCAGCATTTT
few,-,TRBJ2-1,TRBV9,CASSPTRVPNGEQFF,TGTGCCAGCAGCCCGACTCGGGTTCCGAACGGCGAGCAGTTCTTC
-,-,TRBJ1-4,TRBV7-9,CASSLGHLNEKLFF,TGTGCCAGCAGCTTGGGGCATCTGAATGAAAAACTGTTTTTT
-,TRBD1,TRBJ2-5,TRBV5-4,CASSLGGTEKETQYF,TGTGCCAGCAGCTTGGGTGGGACAGAGAAAGAGACCCAGTACTTC
few,TRBD1,TRBJ1-4,TRBV7-2,CASSRRGTGNEKLFF,TGTGCCAGCAGCCGTAGGGGGACAGGAAATGAAAAACTGTTTTTT
few,-,TRBJ1-4,TRBV28,CASSSGSTNEKLFF,TGTGCCAGCAGTTCCGGGTCAACTAATGAAAAACTGTTTTTT
-,TRBD1,TRBJ2-2,TRBV28,CASRGTGTIGELFF,TGTGCCAGCAGGGGGACAGGGACGATCGGGGAGCTGTTTTTT
-,-,TRBJ1-4,TRBV15,CATSRGGFDEKLFF,TGTGCCACCAGCAGAGGAGGGTTCGATGAAAAACTGTTTTTT
few,TRBD2,TRBJ2-1,TRBV5-4,CASSPTSGGANEQFF,TGTGCCAGCAGCCCTACTAGCGGGGGGGCCAATGAGCAGTTCTTC
-,-,TRBJ1-1,TRBV9,CASSVGGWGRSTEAFF,TGTGCCAGCAGCGTGGGGGGGTGGGGAAGGAGCACTGAAGCTTTCTTT
-,TRBD2,TRBJ2-5,TRBV23-1,CASSQSLGRERGDQETQYF,TGCGCCAGCAGTCAATCGTTGGGGCGTGAACGGGGGGACCAAGAGACCCAGTACTTC
few,-,TRBJ2-1,TRBV7-2,CASGGRGFVYNEQFF,TGTGCCAGCGGGGGACGGGGGTTTGTCTACAATGAGCAGTTCTTC
few,TRBD2,TRBJ2-2,TRBV2,CASSGTSGATGELFF,TGTGCCAGCAGTGGGACTAGCGGAGCTACCGGGGAGCTGTTTTTT
-,TRBD2,TRBJ2-7,TRBV19,CASSREGTSYEQYF,TGTGCCAGTAGTAGGGAGGGAACCTCCTACGAGCAGTACTTC
few,-,TRBJ1-1,TRBV6-5,CASSYSGGSTEAFF,TGTGCCAGCAGTTACTCAGGAGGGAGCACTGAAGCTTTCTTT
-,TRBD1,TRBJ1-5,TRBV4-2,CASSQHDGDRASNQPQHF,TGTGCCAGCAGCCAACACGATGGGGACAGGGCAAGCAATCAGCCCCAGCATTTT
few,TRBD1,TRBJ2-7,TRBV14,CASSPGQGFEQYF,TGTGCCAGCAGCCCTGGACAGGGCTTCGAGCAGTACTTC
few,TRBD1,TRBJ2-5,TRBV6-5,CASSRPGQLETQYF,TGTGCCAGCAGTCGCCCGGGACAGTTGGAGACCCAGTACTTC
-,-,TRBJ2-7,TRBV6-6,CASRDRLESYEQYF,TGTGCCAGCAGAGACAGGCTGGAGTCCTACGAGCAGTACTTC
few,-,TRBJ1-6,TRBV7-9,CASSREGSPLHF,TGTGCCAGCAGCCGGGAGGGTTCACCCCTCCACTTT
few,TRBD2,TRBJ2-1,TRBV19,CASSRLAGAYNEQFF,TGTGCCAGTAGTCGACTAGCGGGGGCTTACAATGAGCAGTTCTTC
few,-,TRBJ1-1,TRBV11-2,CASSRSEFAEAFF,TGTGCCAGCAGCCGATCTGAGTTCGCTGAAGCTTTCTTT
few,-,TRBJ2-1,TRBV2,CASSYAGLDNEQFF,TGTGCCAGCTCTTACGCGGGCCTCGACAATGAGCAGTTCTTC
few,-,TRBJ2-1,TRBV5-1,CASSFEQAYNEQFF,TGCGCCAGCAGCTTCGAGCAGGCATACAATGAGCAGTTCTTC
-,-,TRBJ1-1,TRBV2,CASVTVDTEAFF,TGTGCCAGCGTAACGGTGGACACTGAAGCTTTCTTT
few,-,TRBJ1-1,TRBV7-3,CASSKDSNTEAFF,TGTGCCAGCAGCAAAGACAGTAACACTGAAGCTTTCTTT
-,-,TRBJ2-7,TRBV7-2,CASREVGSYEQYF,TGTGCCAGCAGGGAGGTCGGTTCCTACGAGCAGTACTTC
-,TRBD2,TRBJ2-5,TRBV27,CASSPLGPRGGDQETQYF,TGTGCCAGCAGTCCGCTGGGGCCTCGGGGGGGGGACCAAGAGACCCAGTACTTC
-,-,TRBJ1-1,TRBV5-1,CASSFGGGNTEAFF,TGCGCCAGCAGCTTCGGAGGTGGGAACACTGAAGCTTTCTTT